This T cell receptor beta chain was found in a study of blood T cell repertoires in COVID-19. Study background: COVID-19 samples, acute and convalescent, were from the United States, Italy and Spain. Sample material is recorded as cDNA or gDNA derived from T cells, B-cell-depleted T cells, or PBMCs.

Authors' methods: Amplifying reference gene primers gave estimates of nucleated cell counts. Sequencing used immunoSEQ multiplex PCR; TCRdb keeps in-frame clones, though not all of them. From that table come the V and J calls and clone size; the DNA was used to work out D and trimming. The table records over 250,000 clones, roughly 88% of them present only once. Cohorts were based on clinical histories the participants reported. CDR1 is MDHEN and CDR2 is SYDVKM in the germline V gene. The CDR3 totals 12 residues. V shed 2 bases and J shed 5 bases, with 6 bases lying between them. The TCR originated in a woman in her thirties who had recovered from COVID-19. Specimen: PBMCs or T cells enriched from blood (not recorded which). V is TRBV28 and J is TRBJ1-2, with D possibly matching TRBD1 (5 bases). CDR3 coding DNA: TGTGCCAGCAGTTTAAGACAGTATGGCTACACCTTC. It encodes CASSLRQYGYTF.